This TCR beta chain was retrieved from a study of blood T cell repertoires in COVID-19. This CDR3 has 13 amino acids. V trimming: 6 bases; J trimming: 6 bases; junction bases outside the gene matches: 6. Germline lookup yields CDR1 MNHEY and CDR2 SVGAGI. Produced via immunoSEQ multiplex PCR; TCRdb's table is partial and in-frame only. The profile shows under 45,000 clones, 70% to 80% of them singletons. The TCR sequence derives from a man in his fifties or sixties with active COVID-19. The sample was peripheral blood. This chain uses TRBV6-5 with TRBJ1-2, with 8 bases fitting TRBD1. The CDR3: CASRPTGENGYTF. The CDR3 DNA reads as TGTGCCAGCAGGCCGACAGGGGAGAATGGCTACACCTTC.